The present TCR beta chain was sequenced within a study of tumor and adjacent non-tumor tissue in lung cancer. Across the study: Each sample yielded around 4 million productive TCRbeta reads on average. Study-wide results and caveats: Tumor repertoires had a smaller top 100 clone share than normal lung.

Concerning this clonotype: Its antigen remains unknown. The germline gene is not matched at one end of the junction; a read error may be the cause.

TCRbeta libraries were built with three rounds of nested PCR, modified from ARM-PCR. TCRdb recomputed calls from the multiplex PCR reads with MiXCR, one row per CDR3 protein. The sample has about 140,000 distinct CDR3 sequences, roughly 70% seen once. No cell sorting was done before RNA was extracted from the tissue. Germline V lookup: CDR1 SGHAT, CDR2 FQNNGV. This CDR3 is built from 18 residues. The chain combines TRBV11-2 with TRBJ2-1, with a tentative D call TRBD1 (6 bases). The sample was lung tumor tissue. This TCR derives from a man aged 60-69 years with small cell lung cancer. The CDR3 DNA reads TGTACCAGCAGCTTAGTTCGGTCCCCGAACAGGGTTATGAATGAGCAGTTCTTC. Encoded protein: CTSSLVRSPNRVMNEQFF.